One sample yielded the 8 T cell receptor beta chains listed below, sequenced in a study of blood T cell repertoires in COVID-19. Assay: immunoSEQ multiplex PCR; the TCRdb copy retains only in-frame clones and omits some. The sample lists 410,000 or so clones, about 89% occurring once. Sequencing input: peripheral blood. These receptors came from a woman in her thirties or forties with COVID-19, enrolled during active disease.

The rearrangement joins TRBV19 to TRBJ1-5, with D possibly being TRBD1 (6 bases). The CDR3 has 15 residues. Trimming removed 11 bases from V and 7 bases from J, with 24 bases in between. Germline V gene lookup returns CDR1 LNHDA and CDR2 SQIVND (reference sequence). The CDR3 loop is CAHNTGKRPNQPQHF. CDR3 in DNA: TGTGCCCATAATACAGGGAAACGACCCAACCAGCCCCAGCATTTT.

The V gene is TRBV18, the J gene TRBJ2-1, with 9 bases lining up with TRBD1. Germline V gene lookup returns CDR1 KGHSH and CDR2 LQKENI. The CDR3 is 15 amino acids. The junction had 3 bases not matched to a gene; V was cut back by 1 base and J by 5 bases. The CDR3 is CASSPRGQGNNEQFF. CDR3 nucleotide sequence: TGTGCCAGCTCACCACGCGGACAGGGGAACAATGAGCAGTTCTTC. The variable domain in full, completed from reference TRBV18 and TRBJ2-1, reads NAGVMQNPRHLVRRRGQEARLRCSPMKGHSHVYWYRQLPEEGLKFMVYLQKENIIDESGMPKERFSAEFPKEGPSILRIQQVVRGDSAAYFCASSPRGQGNNEQFFGPGTRLTVL.

The V and J genes are TRBV12-3 or TRBV12-4 and TRBJ2-2; no firm D call. V dropped 3 bases and J dropped 5 bases, with 7 bases sitting between them. The CDR3 covers 13 residues. Here the CDR3 DNA reads TGTGCCAGCAGTTTGAGGCGGACCGGGGAGCTGTTTTTT. Translation gives CASSLRRTGELFF.

The chain joins TRBV18 to TRBJ2-1; TRBD1 is a possible D gene (6 bases). The length of the CDR3 is 14 residues. CDR1 is KGHSH, CDR2 LQKENI, per germline. The V and J ends lost 5 bases and 6 bases respectively, with 14 bases between them. Here the CDR3 DNA reads TGTGCCAGCTCAGAGGACAGAGCATTCAATGAGCAGTTCTTC. This encodes CASSEDRAFNEQFF.

In its sample, this clone was seen once. The chain uses TRBV6-5 and TRBJ2-1; 7 positions match TRBD1. The CDR3 runs to 15 residues. Germline V gene sequence: CDR1 MNHEY, CDR2 SVGAGI. Trimming at V came to 6 bases and at J to 2 bases, leaving 7 bases not matched to a gene. The CDR3 DNA sequence: TGTGCCAGCAGCCTGACAGGGTTCCCCTACAATGAGCAGTTCTTC. This encodes CASSLTGFPYNEQFF.

The chain couples TRBV5-1 to TRBJ1-1; D is possibly TRBD1 (5 bases). The CDR3 spans 15 residues. V dropped 0 bases and J dropped 5 bases, with 14 bases sitting between them. Germline CDR1 and CDR2: SGHRS and YFSETQ. CDR3 DNA: TGCGCCAGCAGCTTGGTCCCTCAGGAGGGGACTGAAGCTTTCTTT. The encoded protein is CASSLVPQEGTEAFF. The full variable domain, its missing parts supplied by reference TRBV5-1 and TRBJ1-1, is KAGVTQTPRYLIKTRGQQVTLSCSPISGHRSVSWYQQTPGQGLQFLFEYFSETQRNKGNFPGRFSGRQFSNSRSEMNVSTLELGDSALYLCASSLVPQEGTEAFFGQGTRLTVV.

The chain recombines TRBV12-3 or TRBV12-4 with TRBJ2-5, with D uncertain. With 0 bases removed from V and 7 bases from J, the gap between germline ends came to 3 bases. The CDR3 sequence is 11 residues long. For the CDR3, the DNA is TGTGCCAGCAGTTTAGCCGGGACCCAGTACTTC. Its translation: CASSLAGTQYF.

The chain recombines TRBV28 with TRBJ2-4, with TRBD2 matching 8 bases. Trimming at V came to 6 bases and at J to 6 bases, leaving 7 bases not matched to a gene. The CDR3 spans 14 residues. Germline-derived CDR1 and CDR2 are MDHEN and SYDVKM. The CDR3 nucleotides are TGTGCCAGCAGCCTGTTGCTAGCGGGAAACATTCAGTACTTC. Protein sequence: CASSLLLAGNIQYF.